This T cell receptor beta chain was profiled in a study of blood T cell repertoires in COVID-19. Sequenced by immunoSEQ multiplex PCR; TCRdb stores in-frame clones only, minus some. The sample includes about 49,000 clones, 90% to 95% of them seen just once. The V gene lost 8 bases and the J gene lost 8 bases, with 15 bases spanning the gap. Germline CDR1 is SQVTM and CDR2 is ANQGSEA. The length of the CDR3 is 11 residues. A few counts support this clone. The sequencing input was peripheral blood. This clonotype originated in a man aged 60 to 69 with COVID-19, enrolled during active disease. The chain has TRBV29-1 and TRBJ1-2; D remains ambiguous. The CDR3 spells CSQGGAGGYTF. CDR3 coding DNA: TGCAGCCAAGGTGGCGCGGGCGGCTACACCTTC.